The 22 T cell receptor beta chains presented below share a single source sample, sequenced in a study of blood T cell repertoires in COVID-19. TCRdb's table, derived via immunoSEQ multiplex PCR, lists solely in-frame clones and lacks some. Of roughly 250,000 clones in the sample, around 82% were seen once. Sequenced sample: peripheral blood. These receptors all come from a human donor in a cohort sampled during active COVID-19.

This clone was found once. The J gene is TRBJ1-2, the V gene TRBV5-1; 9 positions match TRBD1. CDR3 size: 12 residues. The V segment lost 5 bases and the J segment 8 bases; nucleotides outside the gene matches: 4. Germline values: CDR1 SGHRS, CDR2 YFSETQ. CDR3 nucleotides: TGCGCCAGCAGTCCCGGGACAGGGGGCTACACCTTC. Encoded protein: CASSPGTGGYTF.

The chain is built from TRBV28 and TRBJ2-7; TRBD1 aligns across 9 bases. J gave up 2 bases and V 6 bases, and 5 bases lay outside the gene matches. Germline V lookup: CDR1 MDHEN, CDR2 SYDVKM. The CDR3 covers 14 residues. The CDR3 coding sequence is TGTGCCAGCAGGACCGGGACAGGGACCTACGAGCAGTACTTC. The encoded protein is CASRTGTGTYEQYF.

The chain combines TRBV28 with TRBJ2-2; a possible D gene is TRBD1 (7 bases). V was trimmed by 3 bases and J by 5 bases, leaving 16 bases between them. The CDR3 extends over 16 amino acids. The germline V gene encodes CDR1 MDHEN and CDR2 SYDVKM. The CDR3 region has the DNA TGTGCCAGCAGTTTCTTGGCAGGGGGGTTGACCGGGGAGCTGTTTTTT. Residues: CASSFLAGGLTGELFF.

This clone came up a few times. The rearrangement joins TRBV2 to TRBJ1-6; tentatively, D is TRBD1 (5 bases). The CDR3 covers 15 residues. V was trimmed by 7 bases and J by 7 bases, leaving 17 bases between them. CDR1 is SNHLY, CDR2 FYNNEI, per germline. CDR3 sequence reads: CASTDQGLQNSPLHF. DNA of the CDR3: TGTGCCAGCACGGATCAGGGCCTCCAAAATTCACCCCTCCACTTT.

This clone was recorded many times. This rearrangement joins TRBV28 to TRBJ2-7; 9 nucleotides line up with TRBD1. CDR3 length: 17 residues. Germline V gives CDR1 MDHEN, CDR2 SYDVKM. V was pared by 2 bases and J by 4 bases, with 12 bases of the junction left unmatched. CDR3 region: CASSLGLLSGQGYEQYF. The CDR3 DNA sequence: TGTGCCAGCAGTTTAGGGCTGTTGTCGGGACAGGGATACGAGCAGTACTTC. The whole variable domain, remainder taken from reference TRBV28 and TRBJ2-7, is DVKVTQSSRYLVKRTGEKVFLECVQDMDHENMFWYRQDPGLGLRLIYFSYDVKMKEKGDIPEGYSVSREKKERFSLILESASTNQTSMYLCASSLGLLSGQGYEQYFGPGTRLTVT.

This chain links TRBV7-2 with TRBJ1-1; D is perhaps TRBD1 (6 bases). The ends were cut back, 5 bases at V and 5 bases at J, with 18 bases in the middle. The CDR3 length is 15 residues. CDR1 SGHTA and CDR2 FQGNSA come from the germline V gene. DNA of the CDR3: TGTGCCAGCAGCCGTTTACTGACAGGTTTGACTGAAGCTTTCTTT. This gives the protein CASSRLLTGLTEAFF.

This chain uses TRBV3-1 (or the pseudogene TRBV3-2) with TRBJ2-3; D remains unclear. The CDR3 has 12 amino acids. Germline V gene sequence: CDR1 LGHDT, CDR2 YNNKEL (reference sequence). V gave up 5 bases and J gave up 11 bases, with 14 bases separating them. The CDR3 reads CASSESTVGQYF. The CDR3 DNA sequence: TGTGCCAGCAGCGAAAGCACAGTTGGGCAGTATTTT.

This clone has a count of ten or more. The chain's CDR3 is CASSRLSSGNTEAFF. The CDR3 DNA reads TGTGCCAGCAGCCGCCTATCGTCCGGGAACACTGAAGCTTTCTTT. V gene TRBV5-5 combines with J gene TRBJ1-1; D not resolved. CDR1 is SGHKS, CDR2 YYEKEE, per germline (reference sequence). The CDR3 is made up of 15 amino acids. V was trimmed by 4 bases and J by 1 base, leaving 14 bases between them.

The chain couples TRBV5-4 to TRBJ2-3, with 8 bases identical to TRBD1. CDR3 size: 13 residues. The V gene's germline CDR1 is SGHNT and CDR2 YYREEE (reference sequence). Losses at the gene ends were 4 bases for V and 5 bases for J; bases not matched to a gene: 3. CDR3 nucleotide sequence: TGTGCCAGCAGCCAGACAGGGGTAGATACGCAGTATTTT. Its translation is CASSQTGVDTQYF.

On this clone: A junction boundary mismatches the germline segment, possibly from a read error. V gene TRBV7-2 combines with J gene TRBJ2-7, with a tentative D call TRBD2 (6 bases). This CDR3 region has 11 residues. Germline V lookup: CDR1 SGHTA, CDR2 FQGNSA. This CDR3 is CASRLGGDKYF. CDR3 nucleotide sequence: TGTGCCAGCAGATTAGGCGGGGATAAGTACTTC.

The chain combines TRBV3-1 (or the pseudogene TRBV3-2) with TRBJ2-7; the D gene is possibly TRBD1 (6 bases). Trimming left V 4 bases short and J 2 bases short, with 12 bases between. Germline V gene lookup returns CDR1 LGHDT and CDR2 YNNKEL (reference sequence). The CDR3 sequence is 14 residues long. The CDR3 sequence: CASSRRQVPYEQYF. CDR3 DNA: TGTGCCAGCAGCCGCCGACAGGTACCCTACGAGCAGTACTTC.

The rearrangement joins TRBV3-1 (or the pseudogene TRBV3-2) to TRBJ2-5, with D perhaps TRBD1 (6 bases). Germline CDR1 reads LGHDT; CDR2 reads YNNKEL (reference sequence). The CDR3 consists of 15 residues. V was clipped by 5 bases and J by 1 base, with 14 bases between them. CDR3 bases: TGTGCCAGCAGCATTCTCCGGACAGTCCAAGAGACCCAGTACTTC. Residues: CASSILRTVQETQYF.

CDR3 loop: CASSQLTGGAGTNEKLFF. For the CDR3, the DNA is TGTGCCAGCAGCCAATTAACAGGGGGCGCAGGCACTAATGAAAAACTGTTTTTT. This rearrangement joins TRBV3-1 (or the pseudogene TRBV3-2) to TRBJ1-4, with 9 bases matching TRBD1. V trimming: 2 bases; J trimming: 2 bases; junction bases outside the gene matches: 9. This CDR3 is 18 amino acids long. Germline CDR1 LGHDT, CDR2 YNNKEL (reference sequence).

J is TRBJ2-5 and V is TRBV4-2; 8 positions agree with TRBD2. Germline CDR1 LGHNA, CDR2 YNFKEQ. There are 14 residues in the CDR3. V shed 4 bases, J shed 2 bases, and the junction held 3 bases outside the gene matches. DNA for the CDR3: TGTGCCAGCAGCCCGGGAGGGACTCAAGAGACCCAGTACTTC. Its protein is CASSPGGTQETQYF.

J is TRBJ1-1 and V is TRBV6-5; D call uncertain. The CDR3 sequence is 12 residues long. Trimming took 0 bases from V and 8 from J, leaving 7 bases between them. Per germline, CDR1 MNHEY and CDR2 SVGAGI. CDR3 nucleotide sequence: TGTGCCAGCAGTTACTCTACGGGGGAAGCTTTCTTT. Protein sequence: CASSYSTGEAFF.

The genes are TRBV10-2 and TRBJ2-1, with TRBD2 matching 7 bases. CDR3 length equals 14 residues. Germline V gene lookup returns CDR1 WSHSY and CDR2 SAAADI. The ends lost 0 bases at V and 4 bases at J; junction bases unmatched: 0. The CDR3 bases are TGCGCCAGCAGTGAGTCGGGAGGGTACAATGAGCAGTTCTTC. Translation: CASSESGGYNEQFF.

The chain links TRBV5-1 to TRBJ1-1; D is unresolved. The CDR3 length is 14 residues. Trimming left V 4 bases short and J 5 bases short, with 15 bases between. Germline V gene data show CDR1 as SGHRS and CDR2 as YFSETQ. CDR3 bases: TGCGCCAGCAGCGACGGATCCCGAGGGACTGAAGCTTTCTTT. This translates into CASSDGSRGTEAFF.

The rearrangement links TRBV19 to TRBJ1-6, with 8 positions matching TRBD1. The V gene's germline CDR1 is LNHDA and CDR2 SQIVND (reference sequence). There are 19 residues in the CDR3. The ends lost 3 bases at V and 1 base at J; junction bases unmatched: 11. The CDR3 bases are TGTGCCAGTAGTATTTCGTACAGGGGGATCGGTTCCTATAATTCACCCCTCCACTTT. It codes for CASSISYRGIGSYNSPLHF.

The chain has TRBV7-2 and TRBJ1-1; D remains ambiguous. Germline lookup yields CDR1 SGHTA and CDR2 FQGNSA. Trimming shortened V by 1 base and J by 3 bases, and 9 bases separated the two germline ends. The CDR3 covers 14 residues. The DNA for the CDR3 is TGTGCCAGCAGCTTAGGTCCGAGGGACACTGAAGCTTTCTTT. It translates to CASSLGPRDTEAFF.

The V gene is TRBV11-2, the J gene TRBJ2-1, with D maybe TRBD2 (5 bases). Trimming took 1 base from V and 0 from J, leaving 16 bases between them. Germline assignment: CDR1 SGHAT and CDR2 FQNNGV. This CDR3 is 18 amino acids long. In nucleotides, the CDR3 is TGTGCCAGCAGCTTAGCGGGCCGGGGTGAGAGCTCCTACAATGAGCAGTTCTTC. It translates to CASSLAGRGESSYNEQFF.

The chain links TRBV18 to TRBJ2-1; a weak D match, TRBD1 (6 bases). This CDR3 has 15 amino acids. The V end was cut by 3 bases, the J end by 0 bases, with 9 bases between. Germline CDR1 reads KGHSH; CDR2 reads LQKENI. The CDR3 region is CASSPDRSSYNEQFF. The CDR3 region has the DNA TGTGCCAGCTCACCCGACAGGAGCTCCTACAATGAGCAGTTCTTC.

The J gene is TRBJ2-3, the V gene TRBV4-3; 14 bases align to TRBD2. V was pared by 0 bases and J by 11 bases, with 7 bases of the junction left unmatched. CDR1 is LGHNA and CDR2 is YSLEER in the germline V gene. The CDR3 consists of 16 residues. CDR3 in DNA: TGCGCCAGCAGCCAAGAGTGGCGGACTAGCGGGGGGCGGCAGTATTTT. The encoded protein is CASSQEWRTSGGRQYF.